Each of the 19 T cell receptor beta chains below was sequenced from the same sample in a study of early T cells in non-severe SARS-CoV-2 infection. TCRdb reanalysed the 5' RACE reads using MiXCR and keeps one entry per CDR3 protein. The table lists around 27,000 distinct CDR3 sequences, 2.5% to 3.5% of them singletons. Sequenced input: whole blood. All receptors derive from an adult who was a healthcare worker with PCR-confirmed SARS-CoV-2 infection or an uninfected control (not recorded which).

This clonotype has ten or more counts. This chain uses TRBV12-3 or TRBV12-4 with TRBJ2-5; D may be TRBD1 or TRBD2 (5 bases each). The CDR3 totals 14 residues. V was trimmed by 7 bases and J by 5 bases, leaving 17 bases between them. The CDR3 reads CASNKLGTGETQYF. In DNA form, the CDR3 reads TGTGCCAGCAATAAACTAGGGACCGGGGAGACCCAGTACTTC.

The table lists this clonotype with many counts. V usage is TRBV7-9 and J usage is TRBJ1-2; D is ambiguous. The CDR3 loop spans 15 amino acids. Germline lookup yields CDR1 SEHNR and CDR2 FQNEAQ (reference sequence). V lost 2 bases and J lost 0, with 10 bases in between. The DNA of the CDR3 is TGTGCCAGCAGCTTAACCGGCGCAGCTAACTATGGCTACACCTTC. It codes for CASSLTGAANYGYTF.

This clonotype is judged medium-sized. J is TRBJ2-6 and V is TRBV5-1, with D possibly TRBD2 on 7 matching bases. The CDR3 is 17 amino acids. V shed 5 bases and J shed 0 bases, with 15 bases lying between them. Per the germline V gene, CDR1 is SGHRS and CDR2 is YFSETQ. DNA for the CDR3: TGCGCCAGCAGACGGGAGGCCAGGGGCTCTGGGGCCAACGTCCTGACTTTC. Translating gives CASRREARGSGANVLTF.

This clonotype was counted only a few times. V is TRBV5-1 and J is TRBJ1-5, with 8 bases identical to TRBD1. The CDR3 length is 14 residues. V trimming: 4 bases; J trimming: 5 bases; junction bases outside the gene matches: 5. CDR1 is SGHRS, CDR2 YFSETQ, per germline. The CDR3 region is CASSRGQGDQPQHF. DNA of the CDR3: TGCGCCAGCAGCAGAGGACAGGGCGATCAGCCCCAGCATTTT.

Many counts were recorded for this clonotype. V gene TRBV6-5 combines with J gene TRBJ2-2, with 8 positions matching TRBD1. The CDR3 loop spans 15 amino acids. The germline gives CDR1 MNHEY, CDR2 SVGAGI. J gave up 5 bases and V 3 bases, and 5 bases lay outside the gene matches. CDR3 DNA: TGTGCCAGCAGTTATAAGACAGGGGTGACCGGGGAGCTGTTTTTT. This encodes CASSYKTGVTGELFF.

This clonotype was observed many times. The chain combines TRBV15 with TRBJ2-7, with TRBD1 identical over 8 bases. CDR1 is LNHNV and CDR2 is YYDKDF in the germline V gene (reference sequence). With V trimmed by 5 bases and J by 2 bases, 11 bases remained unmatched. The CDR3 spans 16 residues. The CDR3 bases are TGTGCCACCAGCGGACCGACAGGGGAAATCCCCTACGAGCAGTACGTC. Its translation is CATSGPTGEIPYEQYV.

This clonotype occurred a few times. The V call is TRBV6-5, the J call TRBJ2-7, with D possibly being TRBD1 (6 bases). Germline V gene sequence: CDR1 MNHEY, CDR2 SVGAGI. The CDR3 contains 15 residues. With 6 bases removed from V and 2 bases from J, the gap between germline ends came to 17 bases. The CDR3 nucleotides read TGTGCCAGCAGGTCCGCCACTGAGGGGGCCTACGAGCAGTACGTC. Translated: CASRSATEGAYEQYV.

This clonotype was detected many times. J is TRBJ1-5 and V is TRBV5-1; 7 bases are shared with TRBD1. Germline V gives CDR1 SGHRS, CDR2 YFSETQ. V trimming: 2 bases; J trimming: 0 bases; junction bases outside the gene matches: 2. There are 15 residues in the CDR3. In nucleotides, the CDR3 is TGCGCCAGCAGCTTAACAGGGGTTAGCAATCAGCCCCAGCATTTT. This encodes CASSLTGVSNQPQHF. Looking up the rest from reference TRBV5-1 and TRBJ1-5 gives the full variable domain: KAGVTQTPRYLIKTRGQQVTLSCSPISGHRSVSWYQQTPGQGLQFLFEYFSETQRNKGNFPGRFSGRQFSNSRSEMNVSTLELGDSALYLCASSLTGVSNQPQHFGDGTRLSIL.

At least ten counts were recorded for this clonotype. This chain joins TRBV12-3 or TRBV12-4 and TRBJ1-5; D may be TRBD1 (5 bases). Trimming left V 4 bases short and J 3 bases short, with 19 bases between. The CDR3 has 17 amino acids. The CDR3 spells CASSSYFAGNSNQPQHF. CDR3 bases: TGTGCCAGCAGTTCCTACTTTGCAGGGAATTCCAATCAGCCCCAGCATTTT.

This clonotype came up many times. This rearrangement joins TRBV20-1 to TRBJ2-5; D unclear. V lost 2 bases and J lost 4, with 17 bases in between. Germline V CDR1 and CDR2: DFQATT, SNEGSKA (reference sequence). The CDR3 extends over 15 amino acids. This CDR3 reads CSARYEELSPETQYF. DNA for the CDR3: TGCAGTGCTAGATACGAGGAGCTCAGCCCAGAGACCCAGTACTTC.

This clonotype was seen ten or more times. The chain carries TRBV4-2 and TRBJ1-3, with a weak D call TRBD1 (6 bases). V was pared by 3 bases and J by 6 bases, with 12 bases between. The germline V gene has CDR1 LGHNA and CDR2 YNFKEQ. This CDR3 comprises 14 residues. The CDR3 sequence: CASSQGQGTNTIYF. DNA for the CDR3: TGTGCCAGCAGCCAGGGGCAGGGGACAAACACCATATATTTT.

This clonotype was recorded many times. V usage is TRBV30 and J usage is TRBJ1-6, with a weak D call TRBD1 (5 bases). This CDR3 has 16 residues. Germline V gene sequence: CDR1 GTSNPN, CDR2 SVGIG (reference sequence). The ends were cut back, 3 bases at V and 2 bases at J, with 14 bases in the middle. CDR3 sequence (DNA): TGTGCCTGGAGAGAACTCCGGGGGGCCTATAATTCACCCCTCCACTTT. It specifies CAWRELRGAYNSPLHF.

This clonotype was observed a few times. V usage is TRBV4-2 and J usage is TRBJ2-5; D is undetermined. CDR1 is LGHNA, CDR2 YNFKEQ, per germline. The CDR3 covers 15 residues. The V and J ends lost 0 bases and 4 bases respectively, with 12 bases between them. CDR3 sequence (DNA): TGTGCCAGCAGCCAAGAGGTCAGGTTTGGAGAGACCCAGTACTTC. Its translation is CASSQEVRFGETQYF.

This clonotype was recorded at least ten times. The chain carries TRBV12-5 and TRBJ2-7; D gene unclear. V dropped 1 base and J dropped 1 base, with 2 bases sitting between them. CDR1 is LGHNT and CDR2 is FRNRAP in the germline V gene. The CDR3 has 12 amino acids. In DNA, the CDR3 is TGTGCTAGTGGTTTGGGGTCCTACGAGCAGTACGTC. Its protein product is CASGLGSYEQYV.

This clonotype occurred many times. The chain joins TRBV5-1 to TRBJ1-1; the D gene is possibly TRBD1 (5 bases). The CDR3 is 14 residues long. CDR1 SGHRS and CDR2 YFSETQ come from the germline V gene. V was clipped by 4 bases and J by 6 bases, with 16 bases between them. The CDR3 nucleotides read TGCGCCAGCAGCCAAAACTCAATGGGGCCTGAAGCTTTCTTT. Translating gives CASSQNSMGPEAFF. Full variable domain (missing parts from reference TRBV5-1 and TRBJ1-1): KAGVTQTPRYLIKTRGQQVTLSCSPISGHRSVSWYQQTPGQGLQFLFEYFSETQRNKGNFPGRFSGRQFSNSRSEMNVSTLELGDSALYLCASSQNSMGPEAFFGQGTRLTVV.

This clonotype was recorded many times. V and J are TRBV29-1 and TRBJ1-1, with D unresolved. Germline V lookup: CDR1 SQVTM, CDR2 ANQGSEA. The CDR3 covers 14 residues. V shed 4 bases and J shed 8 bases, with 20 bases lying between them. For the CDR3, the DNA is TGCAGCGTTGGGGAGAGGACGTTGCAAGCCGAAGCTTTCTTT. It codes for CSVGERTLQAEAFF.

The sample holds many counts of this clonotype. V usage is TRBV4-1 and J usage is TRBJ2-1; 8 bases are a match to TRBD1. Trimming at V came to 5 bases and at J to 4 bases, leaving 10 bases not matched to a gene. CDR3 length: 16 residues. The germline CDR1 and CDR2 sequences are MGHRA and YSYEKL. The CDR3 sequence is CASSKITGTGYNEQFF. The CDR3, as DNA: TGCGCCAGCAGCAAAATCACCGGGACAGGTTACAATGAGCAGTTCTTC.

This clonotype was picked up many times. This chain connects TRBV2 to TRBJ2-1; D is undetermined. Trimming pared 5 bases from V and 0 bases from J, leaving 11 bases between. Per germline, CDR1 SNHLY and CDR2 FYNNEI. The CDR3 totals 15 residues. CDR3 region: CASSQGPASYNEQFF. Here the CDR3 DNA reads TGTGCCAGCAGTCAAGGACCGGCCTCCTACAATGAGCAGTTCTTC.

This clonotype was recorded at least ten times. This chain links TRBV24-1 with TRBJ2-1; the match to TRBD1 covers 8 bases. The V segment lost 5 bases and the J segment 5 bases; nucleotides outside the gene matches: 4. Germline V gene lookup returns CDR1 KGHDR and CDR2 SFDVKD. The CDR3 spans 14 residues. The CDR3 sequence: CATSGDRSNNEQFF. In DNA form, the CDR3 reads TGTGCCACCAGTGGGGACAGGTCTAACAATGAGCAGTTCTTC.